This T cell receptor beta chain was found in a study of blood T cells in healthy people across ages. PCR was performed a second time for roughly 7 to 11 cycles using a sample-barcoded 5' primer and a J-beta primer mix. TCRdb redid the calling of the 5' RACE reads with MiXCR, one entry per CDR3 protein. The sample carries over 950,000 distinct CDR3 sequences, around two fifths recorded once. Concerning this clonotype: The antigen remains unidentified.

Findings and caveats of the study: Naive T cell percentage and TCR beta diversity correlated strongly. TCR beta diversity, measured per million T cells, fell in a roughly linear way with age. More naive CD4+ cells and higher diversity marked long-lived donors relative to aged donors.

This clonotype was obtained from a man in his late teens or twenties in good health. The sequenced sample consisted of blood.

The DNA of the CDR3 is TGTGCCAGCAGTAGTCAGCCCGGACTAGCGGGGGTTTTCTCGGTAGATACGCAGTATTTT. Its translation is CASSSQPGLAGVFSVDTQYF. V gene TRBV6-1 combines with J gene TRBJ2-3; 13 bases map to TRBD2. The CDR3 spans 20 residues. Germline CDR1 and CDR2: MNHNS and SASEGT. V shed 5 bases and J 5 bases; nucleotides not matched to a gene: 19.